Sequencing of this TCR beta chain was carried out in a study of T cell responses to AZD1222 COVID-19 vaccine. From germline, CDR1 is SGHVS and CDR2 FQNEAQ. This CDR3 has 12 amino acids. Trimming cost V 7 bases and J 5 bases, with 11 bases left between them. Clones were sequenced by immunoSEQ multiplex PCR, and TCRdb holds only the in-frame ones, with some missing. The sample records 200,000 to 250,000 clones, around 94% being singletons. The clonotype was recovered from an adult who received the MenACWY meningococcal vaccine as a control. The specimen comprised peripheral blood, sampled 28 days after the second dose of the MenACWY control vaccine. V usage is TRBV7-8 and J usage is TRBJ2-5, with D uncertain. CDR3 DNA sequence: TGTGCCAGCACACGGCCTTACGAGACCCAGTACTTC. Its protein product is CASTRPYETQYF.